This TCR beta chain was captured in a study of blood T cells in healthy people across ages. A J-beta primer mix and a sample-barcoded 5' primer were used in a second PCR of about 7 to 12 cycles. TCRdb redid the calling of the 5' RACE reads with MiXCR, one entry per CDR3 protein. The data hold 650,000 to 1,000,000 distinct CDR3 sequences, with roughly 40% observed a single time. V was cut by 4 bases and J by 5 bases, with 10 bases left in between. The length of the CDR3 is 13 residues. The germline V gene encodes CDR1 SGHDT and CDR2 YYEEEE. The sample consisted of blood. The clonotype comes from a man aged 18 to 35 in good health. The J gene is TRBJ2-1, the V gene TRBV5-6, with D uncertain. The CDR3 region is CASSHPRNNEQFF. For the CDR3, the DNA is TGTGCCAGCAGCCATCCTCGGAACAATGAGCAGTTCTTC.